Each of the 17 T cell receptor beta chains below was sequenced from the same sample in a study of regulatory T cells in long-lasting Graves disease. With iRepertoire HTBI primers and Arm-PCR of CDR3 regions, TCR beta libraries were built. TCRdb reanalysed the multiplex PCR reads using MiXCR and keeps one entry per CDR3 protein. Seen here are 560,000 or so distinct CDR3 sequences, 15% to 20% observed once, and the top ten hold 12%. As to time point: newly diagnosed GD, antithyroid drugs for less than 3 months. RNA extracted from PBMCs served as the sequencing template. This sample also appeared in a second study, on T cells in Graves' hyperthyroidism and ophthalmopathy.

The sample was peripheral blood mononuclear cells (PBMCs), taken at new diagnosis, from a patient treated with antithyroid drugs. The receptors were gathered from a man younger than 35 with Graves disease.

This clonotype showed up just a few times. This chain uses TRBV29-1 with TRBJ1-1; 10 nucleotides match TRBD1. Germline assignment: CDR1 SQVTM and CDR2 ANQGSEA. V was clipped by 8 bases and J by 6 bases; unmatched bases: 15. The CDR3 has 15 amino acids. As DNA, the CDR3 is TGCAGCCTACACCGGGACAGGGGCGAAAAAGCTGAAGCTTTCTTT. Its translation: CSLHRDRGEKAEAFF.

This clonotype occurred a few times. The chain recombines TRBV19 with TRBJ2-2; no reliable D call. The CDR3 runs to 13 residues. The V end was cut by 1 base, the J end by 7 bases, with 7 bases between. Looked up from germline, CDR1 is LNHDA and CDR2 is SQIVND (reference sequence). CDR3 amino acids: CASSIAPLGELFF. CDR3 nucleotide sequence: TGTGCCAGTAGTATAGCCCCCCTCGGGGAGCTGTTTTTT.

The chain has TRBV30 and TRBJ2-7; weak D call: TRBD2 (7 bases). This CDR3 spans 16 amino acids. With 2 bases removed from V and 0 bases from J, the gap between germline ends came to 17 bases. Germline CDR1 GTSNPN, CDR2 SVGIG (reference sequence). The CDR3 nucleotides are TGTGCCTGGAGTCAAGTAGGGGGGGAGAGCTCCTACGAGCAGTACTTC. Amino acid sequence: CAWSQVGGESSYEQYF. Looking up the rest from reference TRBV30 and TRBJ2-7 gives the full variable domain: SQTIHQWPATLVQPVGSPLSLECTVEGTSNPNLYWYRQAAGRGLQLLFYSVGIGQISSEVPQNLSASRPQDRQFILSSKKLLLSDSGFYLCAWSQVGGESSYEQYFGPGTRLTVT.

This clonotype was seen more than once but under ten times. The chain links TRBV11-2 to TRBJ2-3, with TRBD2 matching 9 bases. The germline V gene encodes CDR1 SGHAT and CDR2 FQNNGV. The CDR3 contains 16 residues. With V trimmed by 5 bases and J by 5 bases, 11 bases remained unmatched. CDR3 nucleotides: TGTGCCAGCAGCGACCCCGGCGGGGGGGGGGGAGATACGCAGTATTTT. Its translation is CASSDPGGGGGDTQYF.

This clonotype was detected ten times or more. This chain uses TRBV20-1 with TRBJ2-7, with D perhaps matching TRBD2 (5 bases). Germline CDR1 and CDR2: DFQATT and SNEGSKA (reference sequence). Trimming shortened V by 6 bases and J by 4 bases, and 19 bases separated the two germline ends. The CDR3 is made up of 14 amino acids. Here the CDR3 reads CSAHLLVGEYEQYF. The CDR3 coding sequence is TGCAGTGCCCACCTGCTCGTTGGGGAGTACGAGCAGTACTTC.

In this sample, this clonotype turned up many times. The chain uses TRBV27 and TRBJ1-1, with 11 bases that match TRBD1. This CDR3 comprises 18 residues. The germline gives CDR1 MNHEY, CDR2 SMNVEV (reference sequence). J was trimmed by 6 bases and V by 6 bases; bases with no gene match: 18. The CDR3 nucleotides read TGTGCCAGCAGGACTCTACCATACCCAGGACAGGGGGCGTCTGAAGCTTTCTTT. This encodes CASRTLPYPGQGASEAFF.

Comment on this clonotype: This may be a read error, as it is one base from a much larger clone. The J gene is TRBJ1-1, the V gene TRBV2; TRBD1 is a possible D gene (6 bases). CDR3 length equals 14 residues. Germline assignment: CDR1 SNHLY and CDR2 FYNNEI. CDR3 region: CASRPGGLVTEALF. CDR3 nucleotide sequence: TGTGCCAGCAGGCCCGGGGGGCTAGTCACTGAAGCTCTCTTT.

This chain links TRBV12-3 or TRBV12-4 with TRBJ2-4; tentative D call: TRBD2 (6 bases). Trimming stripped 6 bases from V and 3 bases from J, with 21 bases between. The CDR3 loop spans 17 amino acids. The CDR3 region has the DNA TGTGCCAGCAGGATTTTAGCGGAGAGAGTAGTCAAAAACATTCAGTACTTC. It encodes CASRILAERVVKNIQYF.

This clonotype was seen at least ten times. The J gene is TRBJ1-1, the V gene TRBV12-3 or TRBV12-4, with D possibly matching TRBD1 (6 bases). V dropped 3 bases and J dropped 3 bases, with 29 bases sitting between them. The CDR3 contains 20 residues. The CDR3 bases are TGTGCCAGCAGTTTTTTCCCTTATTTTCACAGGGACGGGAACTACACTGAAGCTTTCTTT. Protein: CASSFFPYFHRDGNYTEAFF.

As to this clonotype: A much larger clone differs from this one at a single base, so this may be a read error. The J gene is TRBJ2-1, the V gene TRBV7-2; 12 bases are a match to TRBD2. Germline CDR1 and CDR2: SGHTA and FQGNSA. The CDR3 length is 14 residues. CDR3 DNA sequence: TGTGCCAGCAGCACCCGGACTAGCGGGAATGAGCAGTCCTTC. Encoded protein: CASSTRTSGNEQSF.

CDR3 DNA: TGTGCCAGCAGCTTAGGTCGGTGGGACTATGGCTACACCTTC. Translation: CASSLGRWDYGYTF. V is TRBV11-2 and J is TRBJ1-2; D not certain. V was shortened by 1 base and J by 3 bases, with 9 bases between the two germline ends. CDR1 SGHAT and CDR2 FQNNGV come from the germline V gene. This CDR3 is built from 14 residues.

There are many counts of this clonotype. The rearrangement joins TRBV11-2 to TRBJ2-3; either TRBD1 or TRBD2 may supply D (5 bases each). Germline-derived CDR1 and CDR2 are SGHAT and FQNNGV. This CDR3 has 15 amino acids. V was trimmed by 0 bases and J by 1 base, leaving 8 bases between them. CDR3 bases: TGTGCCAGCAGCTTAGACGGGGACGGCACAGATACGCAGTATTTT. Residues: CASSLDGDGTDTQYF.

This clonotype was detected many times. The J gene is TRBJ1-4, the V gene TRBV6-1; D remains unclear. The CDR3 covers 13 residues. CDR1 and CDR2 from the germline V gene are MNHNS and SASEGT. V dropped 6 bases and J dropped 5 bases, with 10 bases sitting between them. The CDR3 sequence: CASRITANEKLFF. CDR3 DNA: TGTGCCAGCAGGATAACTGCCAATGAAAAACTGTTTTTT.

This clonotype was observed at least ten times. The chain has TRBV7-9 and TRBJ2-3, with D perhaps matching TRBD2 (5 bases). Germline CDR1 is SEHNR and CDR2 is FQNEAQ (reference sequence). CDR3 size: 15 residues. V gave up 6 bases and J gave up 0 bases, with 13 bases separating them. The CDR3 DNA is TGTGCCAGCAGTCGGACTGGCCAGAGCACAGATACGCAGTATTTT. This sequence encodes CASSRTGQSTDTQYF.

The CDR3 nucleotides read TGTGCCAGTAGTATGCGGGACAGGCGGCTCGATGAGCAGTTCTTC. Protein product: CASSMRDRRLDEQFF. The V call is TRBV19, the J call TRBJ2-1, with 8 bases fitting TRBD1. The CDR3 runs 15 residues. The junction had 9 bases not matched to a gene; V was cut back by 3 bases and J by 8 bases. CDR1 is LNHDA and CDR2 is SQIVND in the germline V gene (reference sequence). The variable domain in full, completed from reference TRBV19 and TRBJ2-1, reads DGGITQSPKYLFRKEGQNVTLSCEQNLNHDAMYWYRQDPGQGLRLIYYSQIVNDFQKGDIAEGYSVSREKKESFPLTVTSAQKNPTAFYLCASSMRDRRLDEQFFGPGTRLTVL.

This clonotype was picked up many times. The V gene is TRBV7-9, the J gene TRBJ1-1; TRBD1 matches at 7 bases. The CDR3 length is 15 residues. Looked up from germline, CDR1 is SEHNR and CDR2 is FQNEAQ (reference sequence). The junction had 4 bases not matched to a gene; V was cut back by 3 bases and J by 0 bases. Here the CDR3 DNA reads TGTGCCAGCAGCTTTTCACAGGGGATGAACACTGAAGCTTTCTTT. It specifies CASSFSQGMNTEAFF.

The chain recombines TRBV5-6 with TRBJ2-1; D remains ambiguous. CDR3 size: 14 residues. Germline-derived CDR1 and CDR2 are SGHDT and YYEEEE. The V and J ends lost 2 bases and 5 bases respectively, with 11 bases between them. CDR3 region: CASSLLVSHNEQFF. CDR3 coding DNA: TGTGCCAGCAGCTTACTGGTTAGCCACAATGAGCAGTTCTTC.